What follows are 18 T cell receptor beta chains derived from one specimen sequenced in a study of blood T cell repertoires in COVID-19. Assay: immunoSEQ multiplex PCR; the TCRdb copy retains only in-frame clones and omits some. The sample has 250,000 to 300,000 clones; more than 75% are singletons. Sequenced: peripheral blood. These receptors all stem from a middle-aged woman who had recovered from COVID-19.

The V gene is TRBV19, the J gene TRBJ1-2; the match to TRBD1 covers 9 bases. The germline CDR1 and CDR2 sequences are LNHDA and SQIVND (reference sequence). The CDR3 runs to 13 residues. J lost 2 bases, V lost 9 bases, and 4 bases had no gene match. CDR3 sequence: CASSGQGNYGYTF. The CDR3 region has the DNA TGTGCCAGCAGCGGACAGGGGAACTATGGCTACACCTTC.

The J gene is TRBJ2-2, the V gene TRBV6-1; 9 nucleotides agree with TRBD1. The CDR3 runs 19 residues. Germline V gene data show CDR1 as MNHNS and CDR2 as SASEGT. Trimming at V came to 4 bases and at J to 6 bases, leaving 18 bases not matched to a gene. The CDR3 sequence is CASSARPRGTGSRAGELFF. The CDR3 DNA is TGTGCCAGCAGTGCGAGACCCCGGGGGACAGGGTCTCGGGCCGGGGAGCTGTTTTTT.

The rearrangement joins TRBV6-2 or TRBV6-3 to TRBJ1-6; 10 positions match TRBD1. The germline CDR1 and CDR2 sequences are MNHEY and SVGEGT. This CDR3 comprises 15 residues. The V gene end was trimmed by 7 bases and the J gene end by 8 bases; junction bases not matched to a gene: 8. The CDR3 reads CASNPTGGGYSPLHF. CDR3 nucleotide sequence: TGTGCCAGCAACCCGACAGGGGGCGGTTATTCACCCCTCCACTTT.

The chain employs TRBV10-3 and TRBJ2-3, with 12 bases that match TRBD2. The trim removed 11 bases at V and 2 bases at J, leaving 8 bases unmatched. Germline V lookup: CDR1 ENHRY, CDR2 SYGVKD. CDR3 length: 15 residues. CDR3 in amino acids: CAAKLAGGPTDTQYF. CDR3 nucleotide sequence: TGTGCCGCGAAACTAGCGGGAGGTCCCACAGATACGCAGTATTTT.

This clone has a handful of counts. This sequence joins TRBV11-3 and TRBJ1-2; weak D call: TRBD1 (6 bases). Trimming removed 5 bases from V and 0 bases from J, with 16 bases in between. This CDR3 spans 16 amino acids. The germline CDR1 and CDR2 sequences are SGHNT and YENEEA. DNA for the CDR3: TGTGCCAGCAGCCCGGGGGGGGCCCCGGCTAACTATGGCTACACCTTC. Translated, it gives CASSPGGAPANYGYTF.

The chain employs TRBV7-9 and TRBJ2-2; D is ambiguous. Trimming shortened V by 2 bases and J by 7 bases, and 14 bases separated the two germline ends. The germline CDR1 and CDR2 sequences are SEHNR and FQNEAQ (reference sequence). The CDR3 covers 15 residues. The CDR3, as DNA: TGTGCCAGCAGCTTATCCCGCTGGTCAGACGGGGAGCTGTTTTTT. It codes for CASSLSRWSDGELFF. The complete variable domain, with remaining parts taken from reference TRBV7-9 and TRBJ2-2, reads DTGVSQNPRHKITKRGQNVTFRCDPISEHNRLYWYRQTLGQGPEFLTYFQNEAQLEKSRLLSDRFSAERPKGSFSTLEIQRTEQGDSAMYLCASSLSRWSDGELFFGEGSRLTVL.

This clone was picked up a small number of times. The rearrangement links TRBV7-3 to TRBJ1-2; possible D gene TRBD1, 6 bases. Trimming removed 3 bases at V and 4 bases at J, with 9 bases between. The CDR3 covers 13 residues. The germline gives CDR1 SGHTA, CDR2 FQGTGA. CDR3 residues: CASSFQGSYGYTF. The CDR3 DNA follows: TGTGCCAGCAGCTTCCAGGGGAGCTATGGCTACACCTTC.

The V gene is TRBV3-1 (or the pseudogene TRBV3-2), the J gene TRBJ1-2; D might be TRBD1 (6 bases). The CDR3 totals 12 residues. V was clipped by 8 bases and J by 2 bases, with 9 bases between them. CDR1 and CDR2 from the germline V gene are LGHDT and YNNKEL (reference sequence). The CDR3 reads CASGTRNYGYTF. DNA for the CDR3: TGTGCCAGCGGGACACGGAACTATGGCTACACCTTC.

The gene calls are TRBV10-3 and TRBJ1-5; 7 bases fit TRBD1. The CDR3 runs to 14 residues. Per germline, CDR1 ENHRY and CDR2 SYGVKD. Losses at the gene ends were 11 bases for V and 5 bases for J; bases not matched to a gene: 12. The chain's CDR3 is CAAGGEGAYQPQHF. CDR3 nucleotide sequence: TGTGCCGCCGGGGGGGAGGGGGCCTATCAGCCCCAGCATTTT.

The chain links TRBV7-9 to TRBJ1-2, with D possibly matching TRBD1 (5 bases). The germline V gene has CDR1 SEHNR and CDR2 FQNEAQ (reference sequence). V lost 1 base to trimming and J lost 14 bases, with 14 bases between them. The CDR3 is made up of 12 amino acids. The CDR3 sequence is CASSLGGRARTF. CDR3 DNA sequence: TGTGCCAGCAGCTTAGGGGGCAGGGCCAGGACCTTC.

The rearrangement links TRBV27 to TRBJ1-6; D is possibly TRBD1 (5 bases). The CDR3 sequence is 17 residues long. V shed 2 bases and J shed 0 bases, with 11 bases lying between them. Germline lookup yields CDR1 MNHEY and CDR2 SMNVEV (reference sequence). Here the CDR3 DNA reads TGTGCCAGCAGTTTAGCGGGGGGTAGCTCCTATAATTCACCCCTCCACTTT. Encoded protein: CASSLAGGSSYNSPLHF.

This clone has a single count. The CDR3 DNA sequence: TGCAGCGCCCCGGGGGGGATCTCCTACAATGAGCAGTTCTTC. Protein product: CSAPGGISYNEQFF. The genes are TRBV29-1 and TRBJ2-1, with 8 positions matching TRBD2. The junction had 5 bases not matched to a gene; V was cut back by 7 bases and J by 0 bases. CDR1 and CDR2 (germline): SQVTM, ANQGSEA. The CDR3 has 14 residues.

Written as DNA, the CDR3 is TGTGCCAGTAGTATGGACAGGGGATACAATGAGCAGTTCTTC. It encodes CASSMDRGYNEQFF. This sequence joins TRBV19 and TRBJ2-1, with 9 bases identical to TRBD1. CDR1 is LNHDA and CDR2 is SQIVND in the germline V gene (reference sequence). The V segment lost 3 bases and the J segment 4 bases; nucleotides outside the gene matches: 1. This CDR3 spans 14 amino acids. Using reference TRBV19 and TRBJ2-1 for the parts outside the CDR3, the full variable domain is DGGITQSPKYLFRKEGQNVTLSCEQNLNHDAMYWYRQDPGQGLRLIYYSQIVNDFQKGDIAEGYSVSREKKESFPLTVTSAQKNPTAFYLCASSMDRGYNEQFFGPGTRLTVL.

The V and J genes are TRBV10-3 and TRBJ2-5; 14 nucleotides line up with TRBD2. Germline CDR1 and CDR2: ENHRY and SYGVKD. V lost 2 bases to trimming and J lost 7 bases; unmatched junction nucleotides: 21. CDR3 length equals 21 residues. The CDR3 region is CAISETPAGTSGGLAAGTQYF. The CDR3 DNA reads as TGTGCCATCAGTGAGACGCCCGCCGGGACTAGCGGGGGTTTAGCGGCGGGGACCCAGTACTTC.

This chain links TRBV6-2 or TRBV6-3 with TRBJ1-2; weak D call: TRBD1 (5 bases). CDR1 and CDR2 (germline): MNHEY, SVGEGT. The V end lost 6 bases, the J end lost 0 bases, and 11 bases lay between the germline ends. The CDR3 loop spans 14 amino acids. The CDR3 DNA sequence: TGTGCCAGCAGCTGGGCAGGGCCTAACTATGGCTACACCTTC. This encodes CASSWAGPNYGYTF.

V gene TRBV5-6 combines with J gene TRBJ2-3; a possible D gene is TRBD2 (6 bases). CDR1 is SGHDT, CDR2 YYEEEE, per germline. V was shortened by 0 bases and J by 4 bases, with 6 bases between the two germline ends. This CDR3 spans 13 amino acids. The chain's CDR3 is CASSLGGADTQYF. The DNA for the CDR3 is TGTGCCAGCAGCTTGGGCGGGGCAGATACGCAGTATTTT.

The chain has TRBV7-2 and TRBJ2-7; TRBD2 matches 7 bases. The germline CDR1 and CDR2 sequences are SGHTA and FQGNSA. Trimming cost V 5 bases and J 5 bases; bases outside gene matches: 12. The CDR3 has 15 residues. CDR3 coding DNA: TGTGCCAGCAGCCCCGGCGGGCGGGAGATCGACGAGCAGTACTTC. It codes for CASSPGGREIDEQYF.

This clone was detected only a few times. V usage is TRBV5-4 and J usage is TRBJ1-2, with D possibly matching TRBD1 (6 bases). V was pared by 1 base and J by 0 bases, with 13 bases between. The CDR3 has 16 residues. CDR1 and CDR2 from the germline V gene are SGHNT and YYREEE (reference sequence). CDR3 amino acids: CASSLNNTGTNYGYTF. CDR3 sequence (DNA): TGTGCCAGCAGCTTGAACAACACAGGGACTAACTATGGCTACACCTTC.